The T cell receptor (beta chain) described here comes from a study of glioma-infiltrating T cells. Using RNA template, CDR3s of TCR alpha and beta were amplified with iRepertoire arm-PCR. TCRdb ran MiXCR on the multiplex PCR reads and lists one entry per CDR3 protein. Of under 200,000 distinct CDR3 sequences listed, more than 35% are singletons. This clonotype was picked up many times. Germline V gene lookup returns CDR1 SEHNR and CDR2 FQNEAQ (reference sequence). CDR3 length: 12 residues. Germline trimming cut 7 bases from V and 10 bases from J; bases unmatched to any gene: 9. The TCR was taken from a human donor with low-grade glioma or glioblastoma, undergoing nonglioma brain surgery, or in good health (not recorded which). The chain links TRBV7-9 to TRBJ1-1; TRBD1 aligns across 7 bases. Sequencing was done on a sample of glioma tissue, nonneoplastic brain tissue, or PBMCs (not recorded which). CDR3 region: CASNFEGGAAFF. In DNA, the CDR3 is TGTGCCAGCAACTTCGAAGGGGGCGCAGCTTTCTTT. Complete variable domain (other parts from reference TRBV7-9 and TRBJ1-1): DTGVSQNPRHKITKRGQNVTFRCDPISEHNRLYWYRQTLGQGPEFLTYFQNEAQLEKSRLLSDRFSAERPKGSFSTLEIQRTEQGDSAMYLCASNFEGGAAFFGQGTRLTVV.